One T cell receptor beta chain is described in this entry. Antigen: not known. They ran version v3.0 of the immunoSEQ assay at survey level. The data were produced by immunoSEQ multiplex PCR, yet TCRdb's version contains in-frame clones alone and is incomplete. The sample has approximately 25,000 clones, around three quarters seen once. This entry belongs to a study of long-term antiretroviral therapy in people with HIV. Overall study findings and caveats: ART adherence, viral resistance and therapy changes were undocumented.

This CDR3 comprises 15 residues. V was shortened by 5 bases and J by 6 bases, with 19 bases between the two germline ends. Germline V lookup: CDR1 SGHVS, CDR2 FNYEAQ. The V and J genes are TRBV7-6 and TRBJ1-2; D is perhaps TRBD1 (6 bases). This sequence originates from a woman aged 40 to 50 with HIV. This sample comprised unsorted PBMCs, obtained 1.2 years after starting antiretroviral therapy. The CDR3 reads CASSVTLGGADGYTF. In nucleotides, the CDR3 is TGTGCCAGCAGCGTAACTTTGGGGGGGGCAGATGGCTACACCTTC.